This T cell receptor beta chain comes out of a study of cytomegalovirus exposure and HLA in healthy donors. Study context: The 120 validation repertoires matched the roughly 700 first-cohort repertoires in platform, a later analysis reported. Study-level findings and limits: CMV antigen specificity was confirmed in vitro for a few CMV-associated chains. The authors listed approximately 160 TCR beta chains as cytomegalovirus-associated. Generally TCR sequences proved uncommon, though certain public TCRs appeared in numerous donors.

The CDR3 loop spans 10 amino acids. Germline V gene sequence: CDR1 DFQATT, CDR2 SNEGSKA (reference sequence). Trimming stripped 6 bases from V and 6 bases from J, with 9 bases between. About this clone: Its antigen is not known.

Method: immunoSEQ multiplex PCR; TCRdb's copy keeps in-frame clones and lacks some. The sample lists 43,000 or so clones; approximately 90% were seen once. The rearrangement uses TRBV20-1 and TRBJ2-7; D perhaps matches TRBD1 (7 bases). This clonotype was sampled from a man aged 18 to 30 in good health and CMV-seronegative. The material sequenced was PBMCs. The CDR3 nucleotides are TGCAGTGCCAGGGGGGCCGAGCAGTACTTC. Protein: CSARGAEQYF.